This TCR beta chain comes out of a study of human T cells and chemical hapten exposure (TCRdb year 2021). Regarding the research as a whole: For sensitization, 2% DPC in acetone was applied to a 2 cm by 2 cm area of upper inner arm skin. The study tracked peripheral blood TCR repertoire changes in vivo during primary and secondary sensitization to the hapten diphenylcyclopropenone (DPC) in alopecia patients. Libraries were combined into a pool for sequencing, and differences in TCR yield between samples came mainly from small differences in library volumes within the pool. Patch testing on the upper back used Finn chambers containing 0.01% DPC, with scoring done after 6 days according to International Contact Dermatitis Research Group standards. Under 30 alopecia patients gave blood for TCR sequencing at one to four time points (pre-sensitization, 2, 6 and 24 weeks). Patients additionally received weekly therapeutic DPC doses to the scalp throughout the approximately 25-week study period. Blood samples were taken from patients before sensitization (week 0) and at 2, 6 and about 24 weeks after DPC sensitization. Alopecia areata with under or over 50% scalp involvement, alopecia totalis and alopecia universalis were represented in the patient cohort, which was mostly female. The research as a whole found: Compared with pre-sensitization or healthy control sets, expanded TCRs formed significantly more large CDR3 similarity clusters, which is consistent with antigen-driven responses. Because all patients had alopecia, a presumed autoimmune disease, the immune response of the patients might differ from that of healthy individuals. Patch test score correlated positively with the number of PT1 expanded TCRs, reaching significance at thresholds 8, 16 and 32 but not at 4. Repeated subsampling changed both the strength of the expansion versus patch-test correlation and the threshold at which that correlation became significant. DPC sensitization did not change the number of TCRs with a frequency above 1 in 1000, and there was no evidence of changes in global repertoire structure.

Libraries were prepared through RACE. This sample was sequenced with a NextSeq 500. During library preparation, unique molecular identifiers were attached to individual cDNA molecules so that TCRs could be counted quantitatively and reproducibly. Each blood RNA sample was used to sequence both TCR alpha and TCR beta chains. As for the original processing: Samples had a median of about 96,000 TCRs, with a range from roughly 23,224 to 700,000. The Decombinator software suite was used to annotate the V, J and CDR3 of the TCR reads. To make PS versus PT1 abundance plots, every sample was subsampled to the same number of TCRs (28,000). TCRs were defined as expanded if absent before sensitization and observed at least eight times at the 2-week time point. The public reads were run again by TCRdb, first through fastp at Q25 and then through MiXCR, and only productive beta chains were kept. Rows matching on CDR3 protein sequence are summarized as one entry with the most common DNA and genes. The V and J calls follow TCRdb's processing rather than the paper's. Within this sample are about 69,000 distinct CDR3 sequences, with approximately 10% of them counted one time only. Together, the top ten hold around 7.3% of the sample.

What the time point label conveys for this sample: patch test 2, 6 weeks after DPC sensitization. The treatment or condition label, as the study defines it: therapeutic diphenylcyclopropenone sensitization with weekly scalp DPC. Blood at each patch-test visit was drawn before the patch test was applied. Patients were eligible if aged 18 to 70, diagnosed with alopecia and judged suitable for DPC therapy, and pregnant patients were excluded. Total RNA was extracted from unfractionated whole blood collected in Tempus Blood RNA tubes. The sample holds a few counts of this clonotype. Its target antigen remains unknown. No qualities accompany the bases; no much larger clone lies one base away. The junction shows trimming of 5 bases on V and 5 bases on J, and the gene matches do not reach 4 bases of it. Sequences SNHLY (CDR1) and FYNNEI (CDR2) are obtained from the germline V gene. The cysteine opens and the phenylalanine closes a CDR3 of 13 amino acids. The retained sequence is limited to the CDR3, 39 bases, with the frame set at the first base.

The sequence links TRBV2 to TRBJ1-2, and 8 junction bases match TRBD1. The clonotype comes from a woman aged 50 to 60 with alopecia areata. Some clones in this sample may be carry-over from other donors' samples. This specimen consisted of whole blood, obtained in connection with sensitization to the hapten diphenylcyclopropenone (DPC). The CDR3 in this case is CASSKTGEYGYTF. At the DNA level, the sequence is TGTGCCAGCAGTAAGACAGGGGAGTATGGCTACACCTTC.